This entry lists 17 T cell receptor beta chains sequenced from one sample in a study of blood T cell repertoires in COVID-19. Data came from immunoSEQ multiplex PCR; TCRdb stores just in-frame clones and leaves some out. The table has 250,000 to 400,000 clones, approximately 88% seen once. Material: peripheral blood. These receptors all come from a woman under 40 with COVID-19, enrolled during active disease.

This clone has only one observation. The J gene is TRBJ2-5, the V gene TRBV2; D gene unclear. The germline V and J ends were trimmed by 6 bases and 4 bases, with 9 bases remaining between them. Germline V gene sequence: CDR1 SNHLY, CDR2 FYNNEI. CDR3 length: 12 amino acids. The CDR3 is CASRTTGETQYF. In DNA, the CDR3 is TGTGCCAGCAGGACCACGGGAGAGACCCAGTACTTC.

As DNA, the CDR3 is TGTGCCAGCAGTCCCGGGACAGGACAGAACACTGAAGCTTTCTTT. Its protein product is CASSPGTGQNTEAFF. This chain joins TRBV6-5 and TRBJ1-1; 8 nucleotides agree with TRBD1. The J segment lost 1 base and the V segment lost 5 bases, leaving 6 bases of the junction unmatched. The CDR3 spans 15 residues. From germline, CDR1 is MNHEY and CDR2 SVGAGI.

The chain is built from TRBV7-2 and TRBJ2-1, with D perhaps TRBD1 (6 bases). This CDR3 is built from 16 residues. CDR1 SGHTA and CDR2 FQGNSA come from the germline V gene. V was clipped by 4 bases and J by 0 bases, with 13 bases between them. CDR3: CASSYMDSYSYNEQFF. Here the CDR3 DNA reads TGTGCCAGCAGCTATATGGACAGTTACTCCTACAATGAGCAGTTCTTC.

This rearrangement joins TRBV28 to TRBJ1-1, with 9 bases aligning to TRBD1. This CDR3 region has 15 residues. CDR1 MDHEN and CDR2 SYDVKM come from the germline V gene. J lost 5 bases, V lost 6 bases, and 10 bases had no gene match. Written as DNA, the CDR3 is TGTGCCAGCAGCCTTCGGGGACAGGGAAAGACTGAAGCTTTCTTT. It is translated as CASSLRGQGKTEAFF.

The chain couples TRBV11-3 to TRBJ2-3; D possibly corresponds to TRBD1 (6 bases). V lost 7 bases and J lost 4, with 15 bases in between. CDR3 length: 14 residues. Germline V CDR1 and CDR2: SGHNT, YENEEA. CDR3 amino acids: CASNGGTAADTQYF. The CDR3 DNA reads as TGTGCCAGCAATGGGGGCACGGCGGCAGATACGCAGTATTTT.

The chain has TRBV30 and TRBJ1-6; D might be TRBD1 (6 bases). Trimming pared 7 bases from V and 5 bases from J, leaving 9 bases between. CDR1 GTSNPN and CDR2 SVGIG come from the germline V gene (reference sequence). The CDR3 spans 12 residues. CDR3 bases: TGTGCCTTACAGGGAAATAATTCACCCCTCCACTTT. It specifies CALQGNNSPLHF. Combining the CDR3 with reference TRBV30 and TRBJ1-6 gives the whole variable domain SQTIHQWPATLVQPVGSPLSLECTVEGTSNPNLYWYRQAAGRGLQLLFYSVGIGQISSEVPQNLSASRPQDRQFILSSKKLLLSDSGFYLCALQGNNSPLHFGNGTRLTVT.

The V call is TRBV5-1, the J call TRBJ1-1, with D perhaps matching TRBD1 (5 bases). The CDR3 consists of 15 residues. Germline V gene lookup returns CDR1 SGHRS and CDR2 YFSETQ. Trimming shortened V by 0 bases and J by 0 bases, and 9 bases separated the two germline ends. The CDR3 is CASSLDRSMNTEAFF. The CDR3 nucleotides are TGCGCCAGCAGCTTGGACAGGTCTATGAACACTGAAGCTTTCTTT.

This chain links TRBV3-1 (or the pseudogene TRBV3-2) with TRBJ1-1, with unresolved D. CDR3 length: 16 residues. The germline CDR1 and CDR2 sequences are LGHDT and YNNKEL (reference sequence). Trimming removed 1 base from V and 4 bases from J, with 16 bases in between. The CDR3 here is CASSQGWASPITEAFF. The CDR3, as DNA: TGTGCCAGCAGCCAAGGGTGGGCGAGTCCTATCACTGAAGCTTTCTTT.

This chain joins TRBV7-9 and TRBJ1-5; 7 bases are a match to TRBD1. The CDR3 runs to 15 residues. The V gene end was trimmed by 4 bases and the J gene end by 4 bases; junction bases not matched to a gene: 7. Germline V gives CDR1 SEHNR, CDR2 FQNEAQ (reference sequence). The CDR3 nucleotides are TGTGCCAGCAGCTACGGGACAGTAGAGAATCAGCCCCAGCATTTT. Translated: CASSYGTVENQPQHF.

The genes are TRBV6-1 and TRBJ1-2; D remains ambiguous. The CDR3 is 13 amino acids. Germline V gene sequence: CDR1 MNHNS, CDR2 SASEGT. Between the trimmed V and J ends, which lost 2 bases and 8 bases, there was a span of 12 bases. The CDR3 DNA follows: TGTGCCAGCAGTGAAAAGAATGGGAGAGGCTACACCTTC. Protein: CASSEKNGRGYTF.

The chain links TRBV2 to TRBJ1-5, with D unclear. There are 15 residues in the CDR3. V lost 4 bases and J lost 0, with 10 bases in between. Germline V CDR1 and CDR2: SNHLY, FYNNEI. The CDR3 nucleotides are TGTGCCAGCAGTGCCACCAGGAATAGCAATCAGCCCCAGCATTTT. Its protein product is CASSATRNSNQPQHF.

The chain is built from TRBV6-2 or TRBV6-3 and TRBJ2-2; no definite D call. V was clipped by 2 bases and J by 7 bases, with 17 bases between them. Germline loops: CDR1 MNHEY, CDR2 SVGEGT. The CDR3 loop spans 16 amino acids. The CDR3 reads CASSYGGSDLGGELFF. The CDR3 region has the DNA TGTGCCAGCAGTTACGGCGGTTCGGATTTGGGCGGGGAGCTGTTTTTT.

The chain is built from TRBV24-1 and TRBJ2-1; possible D gene TRBD2, 6 bases. The CDR3 is 13 amino acids. Between the trimmed V and J ends, which lost 4 bases and 9 bases, there was a span of 12 bases. Germline lookup yields CDR1 KGHDR and CDR2 SFDVKD. CDR3 residues: CATSERGMSEQFF. The CDR3 nucleotides are TGTGCCACCAGTGAGCGGGGAATGAGTGAGCAGTTCTTC.

The chain is built from TRBV30 and TRBJ1-4; D not resolved. CDR1 is GTSNPN, CDR2 SVGIG, per germline (reference sequence). Trimming took off 3 bases at V and 5 bases at J, with 10 bases between the two ends. The length of the CDR3 is 13 residues. In DNA form, the CDR3 reads TGTGCCTGGAGAATAAAATCGAATGAAAAACTGTTTTTT. This encodes CAWRIKSNEKLFF.

This chain connects TRBV20-1 to TRBJ2-1; 8 nucleotides match TRBD2. Germline CDR1 is DFQATT and CDR2 is SNEGSKA (reference sequence). Unmatched junction bases numbered 9, after V lost 3 bases and J lost 5 bases. The CDR3 is 15 amino acids. CDR3 sequence: CSASWRGGPDNEQFF. The CDR3 DNA reads TGCAGTGCTAGTTGGCGCGGGGGGCCTGACAATGAGCAGTTCTTC.

V gene TRBV4-2 combines with J gene TRBJ1-1; D may be TRBD1 (6 bases). The CDR3 covers 15 residues. V lost 0 bases and J 5 bases, leaving 13 bases between the germline ends. The V gene's germline CDR1 is LGHNA and CDR2 YNFKEQ. In DNA, the CDR3 is TGTGCCAGCAGCCAAGATCGGGGGGCTTTGACTGAAGCTTTCTTT. Amino acid sequence: CASSQDRGALTEAFF.

This chain joins TRBV28 and TRBJ2-7, with a weak D call TRBD1 (6 bases). In germline, CDR1 is MDHEN, CDR2 SYDVKM. The CDR3 totals 12 residues. Between the trimmed V and J ends, which lost 4 bases and 6 bases, there was a span of 10 bases. CDR3 DNA sequence: TGTGCCAGCAGTTCAACAGGGTCCGAGCAGTACGTC. Amino acids: CASSSTGSEQYV.